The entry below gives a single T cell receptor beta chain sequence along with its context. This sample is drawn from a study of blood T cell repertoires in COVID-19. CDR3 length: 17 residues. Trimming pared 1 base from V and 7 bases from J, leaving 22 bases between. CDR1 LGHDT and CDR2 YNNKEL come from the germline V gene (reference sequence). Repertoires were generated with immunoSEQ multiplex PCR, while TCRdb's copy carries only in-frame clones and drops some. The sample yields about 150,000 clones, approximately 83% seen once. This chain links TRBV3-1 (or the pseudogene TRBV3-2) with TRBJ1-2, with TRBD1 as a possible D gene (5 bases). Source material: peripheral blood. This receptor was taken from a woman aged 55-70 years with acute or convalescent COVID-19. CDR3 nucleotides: TGTGCCAGCAGCCAAGTCCCACGAGGAGGGAGGGGTGGTGGCTACACCTTC. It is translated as CASSQVPRGGRGGGYTF.